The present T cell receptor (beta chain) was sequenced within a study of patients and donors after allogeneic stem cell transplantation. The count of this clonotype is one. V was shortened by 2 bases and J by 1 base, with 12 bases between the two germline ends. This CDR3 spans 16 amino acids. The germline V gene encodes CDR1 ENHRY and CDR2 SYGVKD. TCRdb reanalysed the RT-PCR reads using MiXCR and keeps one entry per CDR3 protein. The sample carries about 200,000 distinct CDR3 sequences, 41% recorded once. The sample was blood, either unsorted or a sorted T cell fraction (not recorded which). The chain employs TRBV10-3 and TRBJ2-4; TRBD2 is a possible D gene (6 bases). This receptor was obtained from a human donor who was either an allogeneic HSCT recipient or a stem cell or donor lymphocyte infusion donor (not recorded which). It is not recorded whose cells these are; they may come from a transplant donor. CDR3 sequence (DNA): TGTGCCATCAGTGAGGAGGGCGGGGCGGCCAAAAACATTCAGTACTTC. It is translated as CAISEEGGAAKNIQYF.